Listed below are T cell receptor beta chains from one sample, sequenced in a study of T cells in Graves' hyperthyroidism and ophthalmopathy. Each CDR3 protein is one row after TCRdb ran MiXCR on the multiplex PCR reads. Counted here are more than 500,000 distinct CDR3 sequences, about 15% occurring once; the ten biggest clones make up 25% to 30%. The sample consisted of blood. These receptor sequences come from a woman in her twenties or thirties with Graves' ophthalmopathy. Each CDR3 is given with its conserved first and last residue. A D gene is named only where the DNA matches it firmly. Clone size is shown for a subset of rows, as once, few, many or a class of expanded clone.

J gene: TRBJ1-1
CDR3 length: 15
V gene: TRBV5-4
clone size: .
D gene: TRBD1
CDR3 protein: CASSPTGTGKSEAFF
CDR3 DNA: TGTGCCAGCAGCCCGACTGGGACAGGGAAAAGTGAAGCTTTCTTT

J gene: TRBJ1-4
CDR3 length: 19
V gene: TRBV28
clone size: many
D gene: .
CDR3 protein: CASTPYIDLIEGRNEKLFF
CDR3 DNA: TGTGCCAGCACCCCATACATCGACCTAATCGAGGGGCGTAATGAAAAACTGTTTTTT

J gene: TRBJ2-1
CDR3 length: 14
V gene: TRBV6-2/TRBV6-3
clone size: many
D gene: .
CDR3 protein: CASSYPLNYNEQFF
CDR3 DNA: TGTGCCAGCAGTTACCCATTAAACTACAATGAGCAGTTCTTC

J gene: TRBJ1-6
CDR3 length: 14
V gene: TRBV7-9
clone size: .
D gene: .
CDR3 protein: CASSSTFGASPLHF
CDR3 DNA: TGTGCCAGCAGCTCGACATTTGGGGCCTCACCCCTCCACTTT

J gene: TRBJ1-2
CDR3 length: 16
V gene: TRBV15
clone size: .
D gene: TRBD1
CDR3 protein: CATSTPGQQANYGYTF
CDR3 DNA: TGTGCCACCAGTACTCCGGGACAGCAAGCTAACTATGGCTACACCTTC

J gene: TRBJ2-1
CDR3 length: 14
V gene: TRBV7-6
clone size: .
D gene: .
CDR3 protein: CASSSSGVYNEQFF
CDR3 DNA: TGTGCCAGCAGCTCGTCCGGGGTGTACAATGAGCAGTTCTTC

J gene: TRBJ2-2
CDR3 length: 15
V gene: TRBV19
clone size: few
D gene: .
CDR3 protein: CASSRKRQFTGELFF
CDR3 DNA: TGTGCCAGTAGTAGGAAGAGACAGTTTACCGGGGAGCTGTTTTTT

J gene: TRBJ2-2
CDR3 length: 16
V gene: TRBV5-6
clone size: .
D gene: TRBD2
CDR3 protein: CASSLELAGLSGELFF
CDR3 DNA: TGTGCCAGCAGCTTGGAACTAGCGGGATTGTCCGGGGAGCTGTTTTTT

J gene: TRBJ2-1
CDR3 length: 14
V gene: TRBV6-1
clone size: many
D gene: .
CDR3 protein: CASSRFPGNNEQFF
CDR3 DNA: TGTGCCAGCAGTCGATTTCCAGGTAACAATGAGCAGTTCTTC

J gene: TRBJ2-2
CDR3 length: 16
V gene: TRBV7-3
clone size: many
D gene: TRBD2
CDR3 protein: CASSALAGGGTGELFF
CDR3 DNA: TGTGCCAGCAGCGCCCTAGCGGGAGGCGGCACCGGGGAGCTGTTTTTT

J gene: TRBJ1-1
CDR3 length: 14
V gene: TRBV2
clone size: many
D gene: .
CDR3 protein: CASTEFGGNTEAFF
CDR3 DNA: TGTGCCAGCACCGAATTTGGAGGGAACACTGAAGCTTTCTTT

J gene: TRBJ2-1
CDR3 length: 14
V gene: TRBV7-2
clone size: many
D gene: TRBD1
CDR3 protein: CASSLGQGVDEQFF
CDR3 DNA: TGTGCCAGCAGCTTGGGACAGGGGGTAGATGAGCAGTTCTTC

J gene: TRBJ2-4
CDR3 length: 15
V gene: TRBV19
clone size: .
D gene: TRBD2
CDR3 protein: CASSIPQAGLNIQYF
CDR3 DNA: TGTGCCAGTAGTATTCCTCAAGCGGGGTTAAACATTCAGTACTTC

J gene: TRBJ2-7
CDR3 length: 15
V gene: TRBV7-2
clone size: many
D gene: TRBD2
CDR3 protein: CASSLGRGRSYEQYF
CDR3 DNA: TGTGCCAGCAGCTTAGGGCGGGGGAGGAGCTACGAGCAGTACTTC

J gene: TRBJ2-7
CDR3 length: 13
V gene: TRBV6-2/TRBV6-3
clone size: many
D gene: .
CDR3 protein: CASSPAGSYEQYF
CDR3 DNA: TGTGCCAGCAGTCCCGCCGGGAGCTACGAGCAGTACTTC

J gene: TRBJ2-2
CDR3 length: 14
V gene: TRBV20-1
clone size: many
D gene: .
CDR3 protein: CSVRGLPNTGELFF
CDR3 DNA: TGCAGTGTCCGTGGACTTCCGAACACCGGGGAGCTGTTTTTT

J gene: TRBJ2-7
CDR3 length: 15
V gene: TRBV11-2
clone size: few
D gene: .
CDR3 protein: CASSLDLPQGYEQYF
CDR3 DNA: TGTGCCAGCAGCTTAGATCTCCCACAGGGCTACGAGCAGTACTTC

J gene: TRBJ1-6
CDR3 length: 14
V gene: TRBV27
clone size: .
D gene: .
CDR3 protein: CASSAGATNSPLHF
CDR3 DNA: TGTGCCAGCAGTGCTGGGGCCACAAATTCACCCCTCCACTTT

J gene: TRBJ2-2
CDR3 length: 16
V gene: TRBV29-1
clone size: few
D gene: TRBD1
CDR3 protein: CSVDGDRGEITGELFF
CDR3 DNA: TGCAGCGTTGATGGAGACAGGGGGGAAATTACCGGGGAGCTGTTTTTT

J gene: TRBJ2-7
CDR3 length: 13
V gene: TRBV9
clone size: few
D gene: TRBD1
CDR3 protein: CASTPGQGREQYF
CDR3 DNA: TGTGCCAGCACCCCGGGACAGGGGCGCGAGCAGTACTTC

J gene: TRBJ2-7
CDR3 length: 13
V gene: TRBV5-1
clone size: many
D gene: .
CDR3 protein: CASSYDGYYEQYF
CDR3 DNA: TGCGCCAGCAGCTACGACGGCTACTACGAGCAGTACTTC

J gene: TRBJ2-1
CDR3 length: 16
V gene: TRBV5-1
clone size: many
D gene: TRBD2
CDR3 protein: CASSPHTSGSTGEQFF
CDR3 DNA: TGCGCCAGCAGCCCCCACACTAGCGGGAGTACGGGTGAGCAGTTCTTC

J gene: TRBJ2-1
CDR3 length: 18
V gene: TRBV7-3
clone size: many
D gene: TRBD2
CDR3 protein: CASSLTLPGGSSYNEQFF
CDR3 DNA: TGTGCCAGCAGCTTAACTCTGCCGGGAGGGAGCTCCTACAATGAGCAGTTCTTC

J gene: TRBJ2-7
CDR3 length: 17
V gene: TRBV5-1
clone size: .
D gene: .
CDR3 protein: CASSLDNRRSPPTEQYF
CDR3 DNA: TGCGCCAGCAGCCTCGATAACCGACGCTCCCCTCCTACAGAGCAGTACTTC

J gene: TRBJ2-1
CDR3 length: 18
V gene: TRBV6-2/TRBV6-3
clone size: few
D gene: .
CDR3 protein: CASSYPDWVAGSYNEQFF
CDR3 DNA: TGTGCCAGCAGTTACCCCGATTGGGTTGCAGGCTCCTACAATGAGCAGTTCTTC

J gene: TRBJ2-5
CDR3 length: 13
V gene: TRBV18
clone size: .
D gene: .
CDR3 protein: CASSRGTSETQYF
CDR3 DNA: TGTGCCAGCTCACGGGGGACCTCGGAGACCCAGTACTTC

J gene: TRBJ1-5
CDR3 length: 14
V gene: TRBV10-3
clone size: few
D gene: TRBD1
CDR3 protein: CAISRTGGDQPQHF
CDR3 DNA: TGTGCCATCAGCAGGACAGGGGGGGATCAGCCCCAGCATTTT

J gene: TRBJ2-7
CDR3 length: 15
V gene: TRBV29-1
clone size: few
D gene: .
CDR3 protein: CSVFLERQSPYEQYF
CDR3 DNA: TGCAGCGTTTTCTTAGAACGCCAATCGCCCTACGAGCAGTACTTC

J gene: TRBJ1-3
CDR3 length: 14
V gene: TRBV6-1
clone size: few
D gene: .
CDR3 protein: CASSSLRAGNTIYF
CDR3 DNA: TGTGCCAGCAGTTCCTTGAGGGCTGGAAACACCATATATTTT

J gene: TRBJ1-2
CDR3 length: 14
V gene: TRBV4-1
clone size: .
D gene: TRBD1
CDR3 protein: CASSQEGTAPGYTF
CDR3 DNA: TGCGCCAGCAGCCAAGAAGGGACAGCACCTGGCTACACCTTC

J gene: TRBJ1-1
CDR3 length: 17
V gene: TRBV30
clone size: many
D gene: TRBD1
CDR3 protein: CAWSVGRTGDSNTEAFF
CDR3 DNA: TGTGCCTGGAGTGTCGGGCGGACAGGGGATTCGAACACTGAAGCTTTCTTT

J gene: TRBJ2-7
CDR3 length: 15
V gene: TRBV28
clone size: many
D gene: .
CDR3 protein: CASRRGGSESYEQYF
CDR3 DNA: TGTGCCAGCAGACGGGGAGGCTCGGAGTCCTACGAGCAGTACTTC

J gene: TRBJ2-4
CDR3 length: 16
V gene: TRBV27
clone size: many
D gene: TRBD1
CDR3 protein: CASSLYPGDRENIQYF
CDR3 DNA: TGTGCCAGCAGTTTATACCCCGGGGACAGGGAGAACATTCAGTACTTC

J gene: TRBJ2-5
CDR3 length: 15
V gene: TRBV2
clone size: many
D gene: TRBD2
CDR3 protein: CASSRGRGGQETQYF
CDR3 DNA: TGTGCCAGCAGCCGCGGGAGGGGCGGCCAAGAGACCCAGTACTTC

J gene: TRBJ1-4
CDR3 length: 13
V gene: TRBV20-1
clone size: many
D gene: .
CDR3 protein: CSVDRSLNEKLFF
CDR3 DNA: TGCAGTGTCGACAGGAGCCTTAATGAAAAACTGTTTTTT

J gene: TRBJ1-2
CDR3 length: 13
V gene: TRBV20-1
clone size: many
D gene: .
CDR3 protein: CSARESSQDGYTF
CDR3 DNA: TGCAGTGCTAGGGAGAGTAGTCAGGATGGCTACACCTTC

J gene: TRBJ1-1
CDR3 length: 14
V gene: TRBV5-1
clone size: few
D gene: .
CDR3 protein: CASSYSGQGTEAFF
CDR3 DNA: TGCGCCAGCAGCTATTCAGGGCAAGGGACTGAAGCTTTCTTT

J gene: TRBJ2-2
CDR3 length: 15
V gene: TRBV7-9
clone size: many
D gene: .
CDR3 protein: CASSLKGRGTGELFF
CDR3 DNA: TGTGCCAGCAGCTTAAAGGGTCGTGGGACCGGGGAGCTGTTTTTT

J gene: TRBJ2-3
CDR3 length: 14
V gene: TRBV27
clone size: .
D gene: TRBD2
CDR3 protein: CASWLAGGSDTQYF
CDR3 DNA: TGTGCCAGCTGGCTAGCGGGAGGGTCAGATACGCAGTATTTT

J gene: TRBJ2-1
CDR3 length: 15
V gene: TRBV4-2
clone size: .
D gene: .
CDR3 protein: CASSPSGTADNEQFF
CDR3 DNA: TGTGCCAGCAGCCCTTCGGGGACTGCCGACAATGAGCAGTTCTTC

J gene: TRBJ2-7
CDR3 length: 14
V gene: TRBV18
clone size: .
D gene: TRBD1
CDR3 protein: CASSPGQELYEQYF
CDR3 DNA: TGTGCCAGCTCACCTGGACAGGAACTCTACGAGCAGTACTTC

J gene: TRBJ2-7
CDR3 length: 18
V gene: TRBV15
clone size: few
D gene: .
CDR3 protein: CATSRDHREAFNSYEQYF
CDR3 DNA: TGTGCCACCAGCAGAGATCACAGGGAGGCCTTCAACTCCTACGAGCAGTACTTC

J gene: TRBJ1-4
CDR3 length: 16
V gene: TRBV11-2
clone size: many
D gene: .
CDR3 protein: CASSLEQGATNEKLFF
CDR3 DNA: TGTGCCAGCAGCTTAGAACAGGGTGCAACTAATGAAAAACTGTTTTTT

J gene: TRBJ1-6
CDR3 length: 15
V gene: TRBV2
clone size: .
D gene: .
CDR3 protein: CASSDRGSYNSPLHF
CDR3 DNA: TGTGCCAGCAGTGATAGGGGCTCCTATAATTCACCCCTCCACTTT

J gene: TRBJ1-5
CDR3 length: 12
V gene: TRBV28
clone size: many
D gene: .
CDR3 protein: CASSSRPQPQHF
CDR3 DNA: TGTGCCAGCTCCTCCAGACCTCAGCCCCAGCATTTT

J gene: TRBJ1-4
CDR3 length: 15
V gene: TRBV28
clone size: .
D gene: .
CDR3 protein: CASSFRDITNEKLFF
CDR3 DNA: TGTGCCAGCAGTTTTCGGGACATCACTAATGAAAAACTGTTTTTT

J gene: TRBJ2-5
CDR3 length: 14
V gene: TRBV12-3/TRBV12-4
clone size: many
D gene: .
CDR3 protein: CASSFLNRKETQYF
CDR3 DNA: TGTGCCAGCAGTTTCTTAAATCGAAAAGAGACCCAGTACTTC

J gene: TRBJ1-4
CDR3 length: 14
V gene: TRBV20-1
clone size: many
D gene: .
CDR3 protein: CSAKRGQFGEKLFF
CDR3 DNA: TGCAGTGCTAAGCGAGGTCAATTCGGTGAAAAACTGTTTTTT

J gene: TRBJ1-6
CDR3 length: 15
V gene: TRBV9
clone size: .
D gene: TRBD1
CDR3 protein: CASSVATGRNSPLHF
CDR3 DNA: TGTGCCAGCAGCGTAGCGACAGGGAGAAATTCACCCCTCCACTTT

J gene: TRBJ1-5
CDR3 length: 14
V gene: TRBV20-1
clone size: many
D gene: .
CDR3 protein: CSAPRAMGNQPQHF
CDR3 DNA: TGCAGTGCCCCCCGGGCGATGGGCAATCAGCCCCAGCATTTT

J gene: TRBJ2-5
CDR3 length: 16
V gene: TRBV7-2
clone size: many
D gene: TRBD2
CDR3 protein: CASSSVRLALQETQYF
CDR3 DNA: TGTGCCAGCAGCTCCGTCCGACTAGCGCTCCAAGAGACCCAGTACTTC

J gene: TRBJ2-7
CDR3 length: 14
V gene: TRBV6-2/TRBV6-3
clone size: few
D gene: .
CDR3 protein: CASSYYLTGYEQYF
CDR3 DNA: TGTGCCAGCAGCTATTATCTAACAGGGTACGAGCAGTACTTC

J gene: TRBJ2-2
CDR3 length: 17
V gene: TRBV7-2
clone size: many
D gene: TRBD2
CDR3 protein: CASSLERLAATRWELFF
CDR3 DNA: TGTGCCAGCAGCTTAGAGAGACTAGCGGCCACGAGATGGGAGCTGTTTTTT

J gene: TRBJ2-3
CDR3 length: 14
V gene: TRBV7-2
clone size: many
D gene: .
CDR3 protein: CASSFSTRTDTQYF
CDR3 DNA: TGTGCCAGCAGCTTCTCCACTCGCACAGATACGCAGTATTTT

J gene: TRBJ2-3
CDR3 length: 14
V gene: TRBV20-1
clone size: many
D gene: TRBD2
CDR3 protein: CSGTSGAGADTQYF
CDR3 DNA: TGCAGTGGGACTAGCGGGGCGGGAGCAGATACGCAGTATTTT

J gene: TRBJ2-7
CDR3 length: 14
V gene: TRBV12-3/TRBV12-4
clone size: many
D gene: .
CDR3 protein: CASSWAGLSYEQYF
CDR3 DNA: TGTGCCAGCAGTTGGGCAGGGCTCTCCTACGAGCAGTACTTC

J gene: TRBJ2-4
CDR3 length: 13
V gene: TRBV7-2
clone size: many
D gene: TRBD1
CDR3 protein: CASRDRVGNIQYF
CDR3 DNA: TGTGCCAGCAGGGACAGGGTCGGGAACATTCAGTACTTC